The present entry profiles one T cell receptor beta chain with its context. As originally analysed: Estimates of nucleated cell counts were drawn from the amplification of reference gene primers. The protocol was immunoSEQ multiplex PCR, while the TCRdb copy is restricted to in-frame clones and leaves out a portion. V and J calls plus clone size are reproduced from that table; the DNA served to infer D and trimming. The sample includes 200,000 or so clones, over 80% seen only once; the top ten take 4.5% to 5.5%. After removal of 5 bases from V and 9 bases from J, the junction contained 9 bases not matched to a gene. The CDR3 is 14 amino acids. CDR1 and CDR2 (germline): GTSNPN, SVGIG (reference sequence). These data are taken from a study of blood T cell repertoires in COVID-19. Study background: Samples representing acute and convalescent COVID-19 were sourced from the United States, Italy and Spain. PBMCs, B-cell-depleted T cells, or T cells provided the cDNA or gDNA that made up the material.

The sequenced material came from peripheral blood. The clonotype comes from a human donor in a cohort sampled during active COVID-19. The rearrangement links TRBV30 to TRBJ2-1; TRBD2 aligns across 11 bases. DNA of the CDR3: TGTGCCTGGGAAGGACTAGCGGGTTTGGGTGAGCAGTTCTTC. Translating it yields CAWEGLAGLGEQFF.